The sequence of this TCR beta chain was determined in a study of shared clonotypes between healthy human individuals. Study outcomes and limitations: Sampling used blood alone; tissue repertoires probably differ.

V shed 3 bases and J 4 bases; nucleotides not matched to a gene: 5. This CDR3 has 16 residues. Germline V gene lookup returns CDR1 SGHNT and CDR2 YYREEE (reference sequence). As regards this clone: Its target is unknown.

Sequencing was at deep level. Profiled with immunoSEQ multiplex PCR; TCRdb holds only in-frame clones, not every one. Of more than 400,000 clones in the sample, roughly 80% were seen once. This sequence joins TRBV5-4 and TRBJ2-1, with TRBD1 matching over 12 bases. This clonotype originated in a woman in her 40s in good health. Some clones in this sample may be carry-over from other donors' samples. The source material was PBMCs. CDR3 protein: CASSWDRGRQYNEQFF. DNA of the CDR3: TGTGCCAGCAGCTGGGACAGGGGGCGGCAATACAATGAGCAGTTCTTC. Variable domain in full (rest from reference TRBV5-4 and TRBJ2-1): ETGVTQSPTHLIKTRGQQVTLRCSSQSGHNTVSWYQQALGQGPQFIFQYYREEENGRGNFPPRFSGLQFPNYSSELNVNALELDDSALYLCASSWDRGRQYNEQFFGPGTRLTVL.